These 20 T cell receptor beta chains originate from one sample sequenced in a study of cytomegalovirus exposure and HLA in healthy donors. Use of 60 Vbeta and 13 Jbeta primers characterized the PCR. TCRdb's table, derived via immunoSEQ multiplex PCR, lists solely in-frame clones and lacks some. The sample lists around 52,000 clones; around 85% were seen once. What was sequenced was PBMCs. The receptors were sampled from a man aged 40-49 years in good health and CMV-seronegative.

This clone has more than one count but fewer than ten. This chain uses TRBV5-8 with TRBJ2-1, with 11 bases matching TRBD1. The junction had 6 bases not matched to a gene; V was cut back by 6 bases and J by 4 bases. CDR3 length equals 15 residues. Germline values: CDR1 SGHTS, CDR2 YDEGEE. The CDR3 reads CASKGQGALYNEQFF. DNA for the CDR3: TGTGCCAGCAAAGGACAGGGGGCGCTTTACAATGAGCAGTTCTTC.

The chain joins TRBV10-3 to TRBJ1-6, with D uncertain. V lost 11 bases and J 7 bases, leaving 21 bases between the germline ends. Germline V lookup: CDR1 ENHRY, CDR2 SYGVKD. The CDR3 is made up of 15 amino acids. The CDR3: CALKPSSGNNSPLHF. For the CDR3, the DNA is TGTGCCTTAAAGCCGTCTTCAGGTAACAATTCACCCCTCCACTTT.

This chain uses TRBV12-5 with TRBJ1-3, with 7 bases fitting TRBD1. Trimming cost V 0 bases and J 3 bases; bases outside gene matches: 8. The CDR3 has 17 residues. Germline V lookup: CDR1 LGHNT, CDR2 FRNRAP. The CDR3 region is CASGLVLRGQNGNTIYF. The CDR3 region has the DNA TGTGCTAGTGGTTTGGTACTAAGGGGACAGAATGGAAACACCATATATTTT.

On this clone: This specimen includes other DNA sequences encoding the same CDR3. This chain joins TRBV5-6 and TRBJ1-1; no definite D call. The germline V gene encodes CDR1 SGHDT and CDR2 YYEEEE. The CDR3 contains 13 residues. Trimming shortened V by 0 bases and J by 1 base, and 4 bases separated the two germline ends. The CDR3 region has the DNA TGTGCCAGCAGCTTGGGGAGGAACACTGAAGCTTTCTTT. Its translation: CASSLGRNTEAFF.

The rearrangement uses TRBV19 and TRBJ1-5; the D gene is possibly TRBD1 (5 bases). Looked up from germline, CDR1 is LNHDA and CDR2 is SQIVND (reference sequence). Trimming took 3 bases from V and 3 from J, leaving 9 bases between them. This CDR3 comprises 14 residues. The chain's CDR3 is CASSIPGDNQPQHF. The CDR3 DNA follows: TGTGCCAGTAGTATCCCGGGGGACAATCAGCCCCAGCATTTT.

The chain has TRBV2 and TRBJ2-5, with TRBD1 matching over 8 bases. The CDR3 sequence is 14 residues long. With 3 bases clipped from V and 5 bases from J, the junction kept 5 bases outside the gene matches. Germline CDR1 is SNHLY and CDR2 is FYNNEI. CDR3 sequence: CASSEDRVRETQYF. Here the CDR3 DNA reads TGTGCCAGCAGTGAGGACAGGGTCCGGGAGACCCAGTACTTC.

V is TRBV5-1 and J is TRBJ1-2; D remains unclear. The CDR3 covers 14 residues. The V end was cut by 1 base, the J end by 3 bases, with 10 bases between. Per the germline V gene, CDR1 is SGHRS and CDR2 is YFSETQ. The CDR3 loop is CASSLNGGDYGYTF. The CDR3 DNA sequence: TGCGCCAGCAGCTTGAATGGAGGAGACTATGGCTACACCTTC.

In this sample, this clone turned up a few times. The V call is TRBV2, the J call TRBJ2-5; D gene unclear. The CDR3 covers 16 residues. V was trimmed by 2 bases and J by 2 bases, leaving 15 bases between them. Looked up from germline, CDR1 is SNHLY and CDR2 is FYNNEI. In DNA form, the CDR3 reads TGTGCCAGCAGTGAATGGGTAGGAGTTGGTCAAGAGACCCAGTACTTC. Protein sequence: CASSEWVGVGQETQYF.

The chain recombines TRBV4-1 with TRBJ1-3; 8 nucleotides agree with TRBD1. V lost 0 bases and J lost 1; bases outside the gene matches: 11. CDR3 length: 19 residues. CDR1 is MGHRA, CDR2 YSYEKL, per germline. The CDR3 coding sequence is TGCGCCAGCAGCCAAGATACCCTGACAGGGGTGCGTTCTGGAAACACCATATATTTT. This codes for CASSQDTLTGVRSGNTIYF.

V and J are TRBV4-1 and TRBJ1-2; weak D call: TRBD1 (6 bases). Germline V CDR1 and CDR2: MGHRA, YSYEKL. Trimming removed 1 base at V and 3 bases at J, with 9 bases between. This CDR3 region has 14 residues. CDR3: CASSQVQGDYGYTF. CDR3 bases: TGCGCCAGCAGCCAAGTACAGGGCGACTATGGCTACACCTTC.

The chain joins TRBV7-2 to TRBJ2-7; D remains ambiguous. The V end lost 6 bases, the J end lost 4 bases, and 7 bases lay between the germline ends. Germline V gene data show CDR1 as SGHTA and CDR2 as FQGNSA. There are 11 residues in the CDR3. CDR3 residues: CASSSIYEQYF. CDR3 bases: TGTGCCAGCAGTTCTATATACGAGCAGTACTTC. Supplemented by reference TRBV7-2 and TRBJ2-7, the full variable domain reads GAGVSQSPSNKVTEKGKDVELRCDPISGHTALYWYRQSLGQGLEFLIYFQGNSAPDKSGLPSDRFSAERTGGSVSTLTIQRTQQEDSAVYLCASSSIYEQYFGPGTRLTVT.

The CDR3 sequence: CASSPTGQTSTDTQYF. The CDR3 DNA sequence: TGTGCCAGCAGCCCAACGGGACAGACTAGCACAGATACGCAGTATTTT. The chain has TRBV14 and TRBJ2-3; 7 nucleotides match TRBD1. Germline V gene data show CDR1 as SGHDN and CDR2 as FVKESK. This CDR3 is 16 amino acids long. V shed 4 bases and J 0 bases; nucleotides not matched to a gene: 7.

The rearrangement links TRBV5-4 to TRBJ2-1; D gene ambiguous. V was trimmed by 4 bases and J by 5 bases, leaving 13 bases between them. The V gene's germline CDR1 is SGHNT and CDR2 YYREEE (reference sequence). The length of the CDR3 is 14 residues. The CDR3 nucleotides read TGTGCCAGCAGCCAGGTGGGCAGACACAATGAGCAGTTCTTC. This gives the protein CASSQVGRHNEQFF.

This clone occurred a few times. The chain employs TRBV19 and TRBJ1-5; the D gene is possibly TRBD1 (6 bases). Trimming stripped 4 bases from V and 3 bases from J, with 10 bases between. Germline values: CDR1 LNHDA, CDR2 SQIVND (reference sequence). This CDR3 region has 14 residues. CDR3 sequence (DNA): TGTGCCAGTAGTACGGACAGACCCAATCAGCCCCAGCATTTT. As protein: CASSTDRPNQPQHF.

The chain is built from TRBV7-9 and TRBJ2-1; no clear D. The V and J ends lost 2 bases and 5 bases respectively, with 7 bases between them. The CDR3 is 13 residues long. Germline V gene lookup returns CDR1 SEHNR and CDR2 FQNEAQ (reference sequence). CDR3 sequence (DNA): TGTGCCAGCAGCTTAACAGAAAACAATGAGCAGTTCTTC. Translating gives CASSLTENNEQFF.

The rearrangement joins TRBV5-4 to TRBJ2-3; D possibly corresponds to TRBD2 (5 bases). The CDR3 contains 14 residues. Trimming removed 0 bases at V and 5 bases at J, with 10 bases between. In germline, CDR1 is SGHNT, CDR2 YYREEE (reference sequence). The CDR3: CASSLARGKDTQYF. The CDR3, as DNA: TGTGCCAGCAGCTTGGCTAGAGGGAAAGATACGCAGTATTTT.

V is TRBV5-1 and J is TRBJ1-1; D might be TRBD1 (5 bases). Germline-derived CDR1 and CDR2 are SGHRS and YFSETQ. Trimming left V 0 bases short and J 5 bases short, with 11 bases between. The CDR3 sequence is 14 residues long. The CDR3 spells CASSLAQGWTEAFF. Here the CDR3 DNA reads TGCGCCAGCAGCTTGGCCCAGGGTTGGACTGAAGCTTTCTTT. Full variable domain (outside the CDR3, taken from reference TRBV5-1 and TRBJ1-1): KAGVTQTPRYLIKTRGQQVTLSCSPISGHRSVSWYQQTPGQGLQFLFEYFSETQRNKGNFPGRFSGRQFSNSRSEMNVSTLELGDSALYLCASSLAQGWTEAFFGQGTRLTVV.

The gene calls are TRBV6-6 and TRBJ2-1, with TRBD2 identical over 15 bases. Germline assignment: CDR1 MNHNY and CDR2 SVGAGI (reference sequence). CDR3 length: 16 amino acids. V gave up 4 bases and J gave up 5 bases; unmatched junction bases: 3. CDR3 protein: CASSLGLAGGDNEQFF. As DNA, the CDR3 is TGTGCCAGCAGTTTAGGACTAGCGGGGGGGGACAATGAGCAGTTCTTC.

This sequence joins TRBV7-2 and TRBJ2-5, with unresolved D. Trimming pared 5 bases from V and 3 bases from J, leaving 10 bases between. Germline CDR1 and CDR2: SGHTA and FQGNSA. The CDR3 loop spans 13 amino acids. CDR3 amino acids: CASSPNRKETQYF. CDR3 nucleotide sequence: TGTGCCAGCAGCCCGAACAGAAAAGAGACCCAGTACTTC.

The chain uses TRBV7-2 and TRBJ2-2; 9 bases align to TRBD2. CDR1 SGHTA and CDR2 FQGNSA come from the germline V gene. The V gene end was trimmed by 1 base and the J gene end by 4 bases; junction bases not matched to a gene: 4. The CDR3 runs to 16 residues. The CDR3 region has the DNA TGTGCCAGCAGCTTAGTCGCGACTAGCGGCACCGGGGAGCTGTTTTTT. Amino acid sequence: CASSLVATSGTGELFF.